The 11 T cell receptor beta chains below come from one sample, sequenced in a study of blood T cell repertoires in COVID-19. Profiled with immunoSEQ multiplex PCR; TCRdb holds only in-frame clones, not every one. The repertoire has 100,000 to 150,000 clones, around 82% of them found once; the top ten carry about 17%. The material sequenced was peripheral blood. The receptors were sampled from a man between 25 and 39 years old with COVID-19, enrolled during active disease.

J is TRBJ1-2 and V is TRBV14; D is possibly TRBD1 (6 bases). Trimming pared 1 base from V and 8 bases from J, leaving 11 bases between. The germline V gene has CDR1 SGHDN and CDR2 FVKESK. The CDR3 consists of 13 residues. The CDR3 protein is CASSQVGGGGYTF. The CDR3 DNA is TGTGCCAGCAGCCAAGTAGGGGGGGGCGGCTACACCTTC.

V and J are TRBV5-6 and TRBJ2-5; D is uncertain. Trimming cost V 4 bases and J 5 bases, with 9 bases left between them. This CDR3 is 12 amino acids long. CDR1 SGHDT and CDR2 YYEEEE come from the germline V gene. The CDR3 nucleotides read TGTGCCAGCAGCCGGGTGAGGGAGACCCAGTACTTC. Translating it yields CASSRVRETQYF.

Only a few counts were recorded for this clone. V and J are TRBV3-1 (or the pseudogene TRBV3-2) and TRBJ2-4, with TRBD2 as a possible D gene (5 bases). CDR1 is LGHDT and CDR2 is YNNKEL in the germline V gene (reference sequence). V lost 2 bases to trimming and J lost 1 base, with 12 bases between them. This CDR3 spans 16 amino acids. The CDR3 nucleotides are TGTGCCAGCAGCCAACTAGCTCTTGGCGCCAAAAACATTCAGTACTTC. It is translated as CASSQLALGAKNIQYF.

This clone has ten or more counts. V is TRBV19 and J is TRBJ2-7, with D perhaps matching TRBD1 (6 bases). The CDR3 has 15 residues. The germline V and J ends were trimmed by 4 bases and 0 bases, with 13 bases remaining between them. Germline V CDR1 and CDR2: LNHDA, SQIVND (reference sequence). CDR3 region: CASSKGHMSSYEQYF. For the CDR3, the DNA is TGTGCCAGTAGTAAGGGACACATGAGCTCCTACGAGCAGTACTTC.

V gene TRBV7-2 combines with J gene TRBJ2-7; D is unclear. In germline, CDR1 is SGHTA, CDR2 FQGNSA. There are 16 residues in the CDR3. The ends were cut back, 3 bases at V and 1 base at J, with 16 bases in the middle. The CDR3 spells CASSLAEHSVSYEQYF. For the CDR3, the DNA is TGTGCCAGCAGCTTGGCGGAGCATAGTGTTTCCTACGAGCAGTACTTC.

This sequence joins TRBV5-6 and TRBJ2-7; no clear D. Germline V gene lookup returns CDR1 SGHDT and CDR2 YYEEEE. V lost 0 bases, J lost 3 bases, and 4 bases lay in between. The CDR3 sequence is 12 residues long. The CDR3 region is CASSLAFYEQYF. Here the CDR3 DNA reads TGTGCCAGCAGCTTGGCTTTCTACGAGCAGTACTTC. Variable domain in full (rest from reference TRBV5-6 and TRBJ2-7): DAGVTQSPTHLIKTRGQQVTLRCSPKSGHDTVSWYQQALGQGPQFIFQYYEEEERQRGNFPDRFSGHQFPNYSSELNVNALLLGDSALYLCASSLAFYEQYFGPGTRLTVT.

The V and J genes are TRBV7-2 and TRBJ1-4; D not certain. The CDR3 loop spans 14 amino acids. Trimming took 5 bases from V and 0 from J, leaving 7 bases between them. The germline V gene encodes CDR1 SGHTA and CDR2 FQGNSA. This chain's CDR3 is CASSSSATNEKLFF. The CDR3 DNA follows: TGTGCCAGCAGCAGCTCTGCAACTAATGAAAAACTGTTTTTT.

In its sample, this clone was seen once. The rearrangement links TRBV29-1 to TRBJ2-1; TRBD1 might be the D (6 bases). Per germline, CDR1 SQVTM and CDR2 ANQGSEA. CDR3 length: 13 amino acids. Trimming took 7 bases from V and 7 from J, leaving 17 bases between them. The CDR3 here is CSGNQGFGNEQFF. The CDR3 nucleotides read TGCAGCGGTAATCAGGGGTTCGGGAATGAGCAGTTCTTC.

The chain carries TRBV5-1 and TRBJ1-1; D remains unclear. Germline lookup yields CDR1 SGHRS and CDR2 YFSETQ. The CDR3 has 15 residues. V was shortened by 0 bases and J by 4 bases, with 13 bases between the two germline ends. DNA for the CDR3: TGCGCCAGCAGCTTGGCTCCGGGAGCAATCACTGAAGCTTTCTTT. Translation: CASSLAPGAITEAFF. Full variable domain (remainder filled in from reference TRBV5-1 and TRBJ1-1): KAGVTQTPRYLIKTRGQQVTLSCSPISGHRSVSWYQQTPGQGLQFLFEYFSETQRNKGNFPGRFSGRQFSNSRSEMNVSTLELGDSALYLCASSLAPGAITEAFFGQGTRLTVV.

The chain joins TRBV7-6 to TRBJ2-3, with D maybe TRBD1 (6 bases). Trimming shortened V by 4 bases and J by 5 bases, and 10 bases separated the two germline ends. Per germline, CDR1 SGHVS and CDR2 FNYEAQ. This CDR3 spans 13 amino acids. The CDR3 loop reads CASSSQGIDTQYF. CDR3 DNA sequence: TGTGCCAGCAGCTCCCAGGGGATAGATACGCAGTATTTT. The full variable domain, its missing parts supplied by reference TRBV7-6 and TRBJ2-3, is GAGVSQSPRYKVTKRGQDVALRCDPISGHVSLYWYRQALGQGPEFLTYFNYEAQQDKSGLPNDRFSAERPEGSISTLTIQRTEQRDSAMYRCASSSQGIDTQYFGPGTRLTVL.

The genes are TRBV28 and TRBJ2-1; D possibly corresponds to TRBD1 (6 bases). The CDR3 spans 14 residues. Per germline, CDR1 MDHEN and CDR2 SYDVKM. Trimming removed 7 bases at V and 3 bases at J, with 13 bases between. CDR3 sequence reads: CASNRDRSYNEQFF. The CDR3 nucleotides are TGTGCCAGCAACAGGGACCGAAGCTACAATGAGCAGTTCTTC.